The entry below gives a single TCR beta chain sequence along with its context. The antigen is not known. This sample was included in a study of monozygotic twins with inflammatory bowel disease. Study-wide findings and caveats: Fewer clonotypes were shared with others by IBD patients than by healthy twins, especially with disease activity.

Germline V gene data show CDR1 as MDHEN and CDR2 as SYDVKM. This CDR3 has 13 residues. For every TCR library, approximately 4,000 ng of total RNA was used. UMIs bearing a 6-nucleotide sample barcode were added through template switching. Using TCRalpha and TCRbeta cDNA, the researchers carried out two nested PCRs that lasted roughly 16 and 10 cycles. TCRdb re-called the 5' RACE reads and gives one entry per CDR3 protein, without DNA. Its listing shows under 150,000 distinct CDR3 sequences. V and J are TRBV28 and TRBJ2-3; there is no DNA to check the TCRdb D call of TRBD1. The sequenced sample consisted of blood. This TCR derives from a human donor with ulcerative colitis or Crohn's disease, or a healthy co-twin of an affected twin (not recorded which). CDR3 sequence reads: CAANGGSTDTQYF.